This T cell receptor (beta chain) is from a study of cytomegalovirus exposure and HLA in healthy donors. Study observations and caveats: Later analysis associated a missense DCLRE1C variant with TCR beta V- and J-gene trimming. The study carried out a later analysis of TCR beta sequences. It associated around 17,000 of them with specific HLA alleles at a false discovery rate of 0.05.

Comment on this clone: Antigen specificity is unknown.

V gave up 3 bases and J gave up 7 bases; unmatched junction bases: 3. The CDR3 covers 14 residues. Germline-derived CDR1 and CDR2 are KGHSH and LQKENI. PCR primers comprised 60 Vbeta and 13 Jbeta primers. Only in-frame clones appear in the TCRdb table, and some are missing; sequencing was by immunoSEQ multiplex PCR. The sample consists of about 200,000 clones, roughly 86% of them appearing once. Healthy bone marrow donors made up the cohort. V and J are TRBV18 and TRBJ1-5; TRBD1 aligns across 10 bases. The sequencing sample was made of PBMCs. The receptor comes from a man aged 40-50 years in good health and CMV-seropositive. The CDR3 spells CASSPDRGGQPQHF. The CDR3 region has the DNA TGTGCCAGCTCACCGGACAGGGGGGGGCAGCCCCAGCATTTT.